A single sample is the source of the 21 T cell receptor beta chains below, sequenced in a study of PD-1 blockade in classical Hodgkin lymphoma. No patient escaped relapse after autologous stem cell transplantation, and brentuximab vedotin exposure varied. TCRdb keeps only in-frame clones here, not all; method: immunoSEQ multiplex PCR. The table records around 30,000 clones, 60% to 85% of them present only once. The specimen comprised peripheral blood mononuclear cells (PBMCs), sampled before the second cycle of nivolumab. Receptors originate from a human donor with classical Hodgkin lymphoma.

The CDR3, as DNA: TGTGCCATCAGTGAGGAGGGTAGGTGGGACACTGAAGCTTTCTTT. This codes for CAISEEGRWDTEAFF. The rearrangement uses TRBV10-3 and TRBJ1-1; no clear D gene. The CDR3 runs to 15 residues. Trimming stripped 2 bases from V and 3 bases from J, with 13 bases between. Germline V gene lookup returns CDR1 ENHRY and CDR2 SYGVKD.

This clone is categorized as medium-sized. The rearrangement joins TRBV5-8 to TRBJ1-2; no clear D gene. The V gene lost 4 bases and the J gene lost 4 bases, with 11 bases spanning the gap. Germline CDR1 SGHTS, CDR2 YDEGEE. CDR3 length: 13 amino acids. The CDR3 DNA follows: TGTGCCAGCAGCCGATTTTCTGTCTATGGCTACACCTTC. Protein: CASSRFSVYGYTF. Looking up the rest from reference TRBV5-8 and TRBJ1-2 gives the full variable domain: EAGVTQSPTHLIKTRGQQATLRCSPISGHTSVYWYQQALGLGLQFLLWYDEGEERNRGNFPPRFSGRQFPNYSSELNVNALELEDSALYLCASSRFSVYGYTFGSGTRLTVV.

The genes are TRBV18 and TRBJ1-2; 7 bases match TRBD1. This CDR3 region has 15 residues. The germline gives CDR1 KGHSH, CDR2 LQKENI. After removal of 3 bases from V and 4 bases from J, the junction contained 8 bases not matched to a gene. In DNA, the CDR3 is TGTGCCAGCTCACCGACGGGCGGGACAGCCTATGGCTACACCTTC. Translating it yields CASSPTGGTAYGYTF.

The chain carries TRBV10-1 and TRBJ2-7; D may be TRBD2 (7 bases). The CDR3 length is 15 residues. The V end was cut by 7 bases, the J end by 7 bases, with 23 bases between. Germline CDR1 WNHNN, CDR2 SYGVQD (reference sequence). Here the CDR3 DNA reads TGCGCCAGCACCAACGGGGGGCAGGCCTACGGGGAGCAGTACTTC. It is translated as CASTNGGQAYGEQYF.

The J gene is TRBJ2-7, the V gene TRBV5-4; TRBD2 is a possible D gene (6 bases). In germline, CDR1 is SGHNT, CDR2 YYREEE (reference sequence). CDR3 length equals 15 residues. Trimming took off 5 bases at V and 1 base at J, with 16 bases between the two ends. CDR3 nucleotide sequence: TGTGCCAGCAGTCCGGACGGGACTCCGTCCTACGAGCAGTACTTC. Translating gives CASSPDGTPSYEQYF.

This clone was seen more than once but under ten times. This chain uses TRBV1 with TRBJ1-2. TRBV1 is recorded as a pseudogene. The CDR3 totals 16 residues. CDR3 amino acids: CTSSKACVRKTYGYTF. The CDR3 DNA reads TGCACCAGCAGCAAGGCATGTGTGCGAAAGACCTATGGCTACACCTTC.

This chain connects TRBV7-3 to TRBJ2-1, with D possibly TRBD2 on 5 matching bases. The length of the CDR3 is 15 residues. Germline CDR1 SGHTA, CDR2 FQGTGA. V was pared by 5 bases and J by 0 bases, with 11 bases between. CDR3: CASSPVGSSYNEQFF. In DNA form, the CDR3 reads TGTGCCAGCAGCCCCGTAGGGAGCTCCTACAATGAGCAGTTCTTC.

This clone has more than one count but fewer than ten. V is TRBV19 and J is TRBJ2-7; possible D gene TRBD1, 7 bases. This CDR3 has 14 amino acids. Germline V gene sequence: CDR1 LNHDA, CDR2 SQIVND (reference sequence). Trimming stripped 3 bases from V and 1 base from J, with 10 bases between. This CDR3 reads CASSMGGQSYEQYF. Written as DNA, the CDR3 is TGTGCCAGTAGTATGGGGGGACAGTCCTACGAGCAGTACTTC. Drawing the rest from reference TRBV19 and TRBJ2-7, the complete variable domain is DGGITQSPKYLFRKEGQNVTLSCEQNLNHDAMYWYRQDPGQGLRLIYYSQIVNDFQKGDIAEGYSVSREKKESFPLTVTSAQKNPTAFYLCASSMGGQSYEQYFGPGTRLTVT.

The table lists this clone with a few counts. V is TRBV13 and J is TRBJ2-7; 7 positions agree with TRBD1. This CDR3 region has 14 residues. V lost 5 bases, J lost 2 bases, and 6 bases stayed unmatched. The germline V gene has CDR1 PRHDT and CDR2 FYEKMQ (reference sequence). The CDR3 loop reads CASSPRQGTYEQYF. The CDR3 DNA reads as TGTGCCAGCAGCCCCCGACAGGGAACCTACGAGCAGTACTTC. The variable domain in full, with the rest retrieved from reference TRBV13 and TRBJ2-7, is AAGVIQSPRHLIKEKRETATLKCYPIPRHDTVYWYQQGPGQDPQFLISFYEKMQSDKGSIPDRFSAQQFSDYHSELNMSSLELGDSALYFCASSPRQGTYEQYFGPGTRLTVT.

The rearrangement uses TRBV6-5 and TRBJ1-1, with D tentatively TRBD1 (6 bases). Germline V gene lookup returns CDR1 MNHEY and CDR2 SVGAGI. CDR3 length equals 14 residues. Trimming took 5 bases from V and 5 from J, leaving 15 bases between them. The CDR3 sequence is CASSGSRGGTEAFF. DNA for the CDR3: TGTGCCAGCAGTGGGTCCAGGGGCGGGACTGAAGCTTTCTTT.

The DNA for the CDR3 is TGTGCCATCAGTGATTCGGTAGGGGGGCAAGGCGGGGAGCTGTTTTTT. Translation: CAISDSVGGQGGELFF. The J gene is TRBJ2-2, the V gene TRBV10-3, with D perhaps being TRBD1 or TRBD2 (6 bases each). Germline V gives CDR1 ENHRY, CDR2 SYGVKD. Trimming stripped 3 bases from V and 7 bases from J, with 18 bases between. This CDR3 comprises 16 residues.

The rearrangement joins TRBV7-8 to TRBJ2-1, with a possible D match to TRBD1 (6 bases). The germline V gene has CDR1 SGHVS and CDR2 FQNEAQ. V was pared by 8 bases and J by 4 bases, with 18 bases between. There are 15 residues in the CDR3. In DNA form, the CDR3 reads TGTGCCAGCTCGGACAGCCCAATACCATACAATGAGCAGTTCTTC. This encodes CASSDSPIPYNEQFF. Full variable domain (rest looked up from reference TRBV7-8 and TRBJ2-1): GAGVSQSPRYKVAKRGQDVALRCDPISGHVSLFWYQQALGQGPEFLTYFQNEAQLDKSGLPSDRFFAERPEGSVSTLKIQRTQQEDSAVYLCASSDSPIPYNEQFFGPGTRLTVL.

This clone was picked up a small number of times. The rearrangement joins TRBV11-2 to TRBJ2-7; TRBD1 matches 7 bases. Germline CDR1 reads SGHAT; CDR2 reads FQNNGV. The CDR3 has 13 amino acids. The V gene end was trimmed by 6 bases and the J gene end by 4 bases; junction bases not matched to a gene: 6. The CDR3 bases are TGTGCCAGCAGTTTACAGACAGGGTACGAGCAGTACTTC. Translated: CASSLQTGYEQYF.

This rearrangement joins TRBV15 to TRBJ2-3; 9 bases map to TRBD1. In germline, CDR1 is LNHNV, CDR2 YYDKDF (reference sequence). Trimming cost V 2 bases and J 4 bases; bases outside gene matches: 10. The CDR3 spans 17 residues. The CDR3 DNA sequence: TGTGCCACCAGCAGAAGACTACCGGGACAGGGCCCAGATACGCAGTATTTT. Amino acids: CATSRRLPGQGPDTQYF.

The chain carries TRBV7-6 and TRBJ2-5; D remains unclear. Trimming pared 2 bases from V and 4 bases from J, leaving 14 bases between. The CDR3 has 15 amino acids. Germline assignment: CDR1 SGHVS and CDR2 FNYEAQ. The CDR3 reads CASSLWPLQGETQYF. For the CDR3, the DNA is TGTGCCAGCAGCTTATGGCCCCTTCAAGGAGAGACCCAGTACTTC.

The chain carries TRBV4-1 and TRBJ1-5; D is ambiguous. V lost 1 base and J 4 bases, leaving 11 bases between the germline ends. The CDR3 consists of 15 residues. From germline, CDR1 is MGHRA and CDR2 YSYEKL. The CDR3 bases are TGCGCCAGCAGCCAAGGTGCGACGAATAATCAGCCCCAGCATTTT. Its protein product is CASSQGATNNQPQHF.

CDR3 DNA: TGTGCCAGCAGTGAATGGGCTAGCGGGGGGTATGCAGATACGCAGTATTTT. Translation: CASSEWASGGYADTQYF. This sequence joins TRBV2 and TRBJ2-3; 11 bases are a match to TRBD2. The CDR3 totals 17 residues. Germline assignment: CDR1 SNHLY and CDR2 FYNNEI. V lost 2 bases and J lost 4; bases outside the gene matches: 8. Full variable domain (remainder filled in from reference TRBV2 and TRBJ2-3): EPEVTQTPSHQVTQMGQEVILRCVPISNHLYFYWYRQILGQKVEFLVSFYNNEISEKSEIFDDQFSVERPDGSNFTLKIRSTKLEDSAMYFCASSEWASGGYADTQYFGPGTRLTVL.

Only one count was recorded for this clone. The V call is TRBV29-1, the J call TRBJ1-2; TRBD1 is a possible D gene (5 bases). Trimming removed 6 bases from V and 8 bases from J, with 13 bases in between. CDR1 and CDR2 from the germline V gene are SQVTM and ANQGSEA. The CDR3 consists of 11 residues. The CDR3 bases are TGCAGCGTCAGGACATTGGAAGGCTACACCTTC. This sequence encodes CSVRTLEGYTF.

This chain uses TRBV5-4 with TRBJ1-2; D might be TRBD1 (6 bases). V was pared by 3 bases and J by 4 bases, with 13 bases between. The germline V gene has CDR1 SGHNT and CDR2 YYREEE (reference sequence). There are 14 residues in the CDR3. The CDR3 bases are TGTGCCAGCAGCTGGGACACGGGTGGCTATGGCTACACCTTC. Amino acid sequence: CASSWDTGGYGYTF.

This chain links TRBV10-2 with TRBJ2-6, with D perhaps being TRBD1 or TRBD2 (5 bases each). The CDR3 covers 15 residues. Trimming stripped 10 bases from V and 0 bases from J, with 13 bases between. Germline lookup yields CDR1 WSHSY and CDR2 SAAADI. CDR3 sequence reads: CATHPGTSGANVLTF. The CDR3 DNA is TGCGCCACCCACCCAGGGACCTCTGGGGCCAACGTCCTGACTTTC.

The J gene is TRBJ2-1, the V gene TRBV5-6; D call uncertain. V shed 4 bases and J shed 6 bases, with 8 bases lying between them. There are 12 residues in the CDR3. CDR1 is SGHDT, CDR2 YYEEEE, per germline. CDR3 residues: CASSLSPNEQFF. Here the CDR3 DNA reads TGTGCCAGCAGCCTGTCGCCCAATGAGCAGTTCTTC. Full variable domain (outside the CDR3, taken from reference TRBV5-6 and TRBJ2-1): DAGVTQSPTHLIKTRGQQVTLRCSPKSGHDTVSWYQQALGQGPQFIFQYYEEEERQRGNFPDRFSGHQFPNYSSELNVNALLLGDSALYLCASSLSPNEQFFGPGTRLTVL.